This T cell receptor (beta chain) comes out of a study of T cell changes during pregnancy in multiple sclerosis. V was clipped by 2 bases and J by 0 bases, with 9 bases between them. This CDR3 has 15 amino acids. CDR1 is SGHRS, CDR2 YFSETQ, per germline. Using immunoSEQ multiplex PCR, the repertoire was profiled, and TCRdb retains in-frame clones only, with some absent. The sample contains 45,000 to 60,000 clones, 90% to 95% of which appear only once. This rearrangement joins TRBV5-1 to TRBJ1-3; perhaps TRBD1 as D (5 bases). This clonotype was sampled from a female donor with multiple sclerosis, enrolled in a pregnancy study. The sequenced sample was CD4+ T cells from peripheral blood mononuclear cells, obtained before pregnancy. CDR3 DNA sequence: TGCGCCAGCAGCTTCGACAGCTACTCTGGAAACACCATATATTTT. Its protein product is CASSFDSYSGNTIYF. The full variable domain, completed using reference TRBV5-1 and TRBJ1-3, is KAGVTQTPRYLIKTRGQQVTLSCSPISGHRSVSWYQQTPGQGLQFLFEYFSETQRNKGNFPGRFSGRQFSNSRSEMNVSTLELGDSALYLCASSFDSYSGNTIYFGEGSWLTVV.